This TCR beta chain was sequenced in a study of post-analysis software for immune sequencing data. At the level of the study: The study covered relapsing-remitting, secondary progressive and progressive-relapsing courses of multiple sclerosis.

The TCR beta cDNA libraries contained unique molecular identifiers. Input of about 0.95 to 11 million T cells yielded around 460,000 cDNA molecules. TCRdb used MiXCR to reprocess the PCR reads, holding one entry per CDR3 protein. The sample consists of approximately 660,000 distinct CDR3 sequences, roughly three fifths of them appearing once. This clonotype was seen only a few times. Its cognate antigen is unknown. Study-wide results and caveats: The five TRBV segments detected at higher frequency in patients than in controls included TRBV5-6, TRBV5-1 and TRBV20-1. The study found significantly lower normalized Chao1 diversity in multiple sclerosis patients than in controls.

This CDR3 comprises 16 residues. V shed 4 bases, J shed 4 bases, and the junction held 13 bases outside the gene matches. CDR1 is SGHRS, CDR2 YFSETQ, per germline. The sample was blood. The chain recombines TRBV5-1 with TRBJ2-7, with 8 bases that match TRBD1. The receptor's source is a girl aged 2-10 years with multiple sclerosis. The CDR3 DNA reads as TGCGCCAGCAGCCCGGTGGGGACAGGTGGGATTTACGAGCAGTACTTC. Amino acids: CASSPVGTGGIYEQYF.